This T cell receptor beta chain was sequenced during a study of cytomegalovirus exposure and HLA in healthy donors. Study results and caveats: The investigators catalogued about 170 TCR beta chains as cytomegalovirus-associated. A classifier reportedly called cytomegalovirus status with high sensitivity and specificity.

The donors formed part of the approximately 120-subject validation cohort, distinct from the roughly 700-subject first cohort. This clone has a single count. The antigen remains unidentified. This CDR3 contains 12 residues. V shed 8 bases and J shed 4 bases, with 11 bases lying between them. From germline, CDR1 is LNHDA and CDR2 SQIVND (reference sequence). Produced via immunoSEQ multiplex PCR; TCRdb's table is partial and in-frame only. The sample yields tens of thousands of clones, 85% to 95% seen once. The specimen was PBMCs. The receptor comes from a man aged 18-30 years in good health and CMV-seronegative. V gene TRBV19 combines with J gene TRBJ1-2; D is unresolved. CDR3 sequence (DNA): TGTGCCAGTGGCCGGGATTCCTATGGCTACACCTTC. This gives the protein CASGRDSYGYTF. Full variable domain (remainder filled in from reference TRBV19 and TRBJ1-2): DGGITQSPKYLFRKEGQNVTLSCEQNLNHDAMYWYRQDPGQGLRLIYYSQIVNDFQKGDIAEGYSVSREKKESFPLTVTSAQKNPTAFYLCASGRDSYGYTFGSGTRLTVV.